These 21 T cell receptor beta chains came from one sample sequenced in a study of beta chain features in type 1 diabetes. All of the isolated RNA was reverse transcribed, so expressed TCRB transcripts were sequenced. Some clones are missing from TCRdb's copy, which holds only in-frame ones; the method was immunoSEQ multiplex PCR. The repertoire includes about 260,000 clones, about 63% of them detected once, and 0.053% sits in the top ten. Sample: naive CD4+ T cells from blood. Receptors originate from a man aged 30-40 years in good health.

This chain connects TRBV25-1 to TRBJ2-5; a possible D gene is TRBD1 (5 bases). The V end lost 5 bases, the J end lost 5 bases, and 12 bases lay between the germline ends. Germline CDR1 reads MGHDK; CDR2 reads SYGVNS. This CDR3 spans 13 amino acids. CDR3 residues: CASSNTGIETQYF. The DNA for the CDR3 is TGTGCCAGCAGTAACACAGGTATCGAGACCCAGTACTTC.

This clone turned up a few times. The chain combines TRBV5-1 with TRBJ2-2; 11 bases line up with TRBD2. The CDR3 runs to 16 residues. Trimming removed 4 bases from V and 4 bases from J; junction bases left unmatched: 6. Germline CDR1 and CDR2: SGHRS and YFSETQ. CDR3: CASSAGLAEFTGELFF. Here the CDR3 DNA reads TGCGCCAGCAGCGCGGGACTAGCGGAGTTCACCGGGGAGCTGTTTTTT.

This clone has just one count. The chain employs TRBV7-9 and TRBJ2-3; perhaps TRBD1 as D (6 bases). V lost 5 bases and J 2 bases, leaving 11 bases between the germline ends. The CDR3 sequence is 14 residues long. CDR1 is SEHNR, CDR2 FQNEAQ, per germline (reference sequence). The CDR3 nucleotides read TGTGCCAGCAGCATTACAGGGCTCACAGATACGCAGTATTTT. It encodes CASSITGLTDTQYF. The variable domain in full, completed from reference TRBV7-9 and TRBJ2-3, reads DTGVSQNPRHKITKRGQNVTFRCDPISEHNRLYWYRQTLGQGPEFLTYFQNEAQLEKSRLLSDRFSAERPKGSFSTLEIQRTEQGDSAMYLCASSITGLTDTQYFGPGTRLTVL.

This clone was observed a handful of times. V gene TRBV9 combines with J gene TRBJ1-2; a weak D match, TRBD1 (5 bases). Trimming stripped 4 bases from V and 4 bases from J, with 11 bases between. This CDR3 comprises 13 residues. CDR1 and CDR2 from the germline V gene are SGDLS and YYNGEE. This chain's CDR3 is CASSSTGVYGYTF. CDR3 nucleotides: TGTGCCAGCAGCTCTACGGGGGTCTATGGCTACACCTTC.

The V gene is TRBV7-8, the J gene TRBJ2-7, with 9 bases matching TRBD2. J lost 4 bases, V lost 4 bases, and 14 bases had no gene match. Per germline, CDR1 SGHVS and CDR2 FQNEAQ. The CDR3 extends over 17 amino acids. The CDR3 nucleotides are TGTGCCAGCAGCTCCCGTTTCGCGGGAGGGCCGCAGTACGAGCAGTACTTC. Translated, it gives CASSSRFAGGPQYEQYF.

This chain links TRBV5-1 with TRBJ2-5, with D unresolved. This CDR3 contains 14 residues. V was pared by 0 bases and J by 2 bases, with 8 bases between. In germline, CDR1 is SGHRS, CDR2 YFSETQ. The CDR3 DNA sequence: TGCGCCAGCAGCTTGGTTGGGGTTCAAGAGACCCAGTACTTC. This translates into CASSLVGVQETQYF.

This chain uses TRBV6-5 with TRBJ2-7, with D uncertain. V was cut by 4 bases and J by 3 bases, with 10 bases left in between. Germline V lookup: CDR1 MNHEY, CDR2 SVGAGI. The CDR3 is made up of 13 amino acids. As DNA, the CDR3 is TGTGCCAGCAGTTCTGGACGGATCTACGAGCAGTACTTC. The encoded protein is CASSSGRIYEQYF.

Note on this clone: The sample holds other DNA sequences that translate to the same CDR3. The rearrangement uses TRBV29-1 and TRBJ1-1, with D possibly TRBD1 on 6 matching bases. Germline V gene sequence: CDR1 SQVTM, CDR2 ANQGSEA. CDR3 size: 13 residues. The V and J ends lost 4 bases and 0 bases respectively, with 9 bases between them. The CDR3 loop is CSVAGVMNTEAFF. The DNA of the CDR3 is TGCAGCGTTGCAGGGGTTATGAACACTGAAGCTTTCTTT.

The rearrangement links TRBV7-8 to TRBJ1-1; 8 positions match TRBD1. The CDR3 length is 14 residues. The V segment lost 0 bases and the J segment 4 bases; nucleotides outside the gene matches: 1. The germline V gene encodes CDR1 SGHVS and CDR2 FQNEAQ. The CDR3 here is CASSLAGTGTEAFF. Written as DNA, the CDR3 is TGTGCCAGCAGCTTAGCCGGGACAGGCACTGAAGCTTTCTTT.

V usage is TRBV27 and J usage is TRBJ2-7; 9 bases are shared with TRBD2. Trimming took 2 bases from V and 6 from J; bases not matched to a gene: 5. CDR1 MNHEY and CDR2 SMNVEV come from the germline V gene (reference sequence). This CDR3 has 14 amino acids. CDR3 residues: CASSLPGLAAEQYF. DNA for the CDR3: TGTGCCAGCAGTTTACCGGGACTAGCTGCCGAGCAGTACTTC.

V is TRBV2 and J is TRBJ2-7; unclear D gene. Between the trimmed V and J ends, which lost 3 bases and 0 bases, there was a span of 9 bases. CDR3 length equals 14 residues. Germline lookup yields CDR1 SNHLY and CDR2 FYNNEI. The CDR3 DNA is TGTGCCAGCAGTGAGTCGGCTAGCTCCTACGAGCAGTACTTC. It specifies CASSESASSYEQYF.

The chain couples TRBV18 to TRBJ2-5; D is perhaps TRBD1 or TRBD2 (6 bases each). CDR1 is KGHSH, CDR2 LQKENI, per germline. The CDR3 covers 16 residues. V was pared by 6 bases and J by 2 bases, with 19 bases between. The CDR3: CASSPLPGAYQETQYF. The CDR3 DNA reads TGTGCCAGCTCGCCTCTGCCGGGGGCCTATCAAGAGACCCAGTACTTC. Based on the CDR3 plus reference TRBV18 and TRBJ2-5, the full variable domain is NAGVMQNPRHLVRRRGQEARLRCSPMKGHSHVYWYRQLPEEGLKFMVYLQKENIIDESGMPKERFSAEFPKEGPSILRIQQVVRGDSAAYFCASSPLPGAYQETQYFGPGTRLLVL.

This clone came up a few times. This chain uses TRBV25-1 with TRBJ2-1; maybe TRBD2 (5 bases). Trimming took 2 bases from V and 4 from J, leaving 9 bases between them. The CDR3 is 14 amino acids. Germline V gene data show CDR1 as MGHDK and CDR2 as SYGVNS. CDR3 DNA: TGTGCCAGCAGTGAAGTAGAGGGTTACAATGAGCAGTTCTTC. This translates into CASSEVEGYNEQFF.

The gene calls are TRBV9 and TRBJ2-1; D possibly uses TRBD1 or TRBD2 (5 bases each). CDR3 length equals 13 residues. Per the germline V gene, CDR1 is SGDLS and CDR2 is YYNGEE. With 0 bases removed from V and 9 bases from J, the gap between germline ends came to 10 bases. CDR3 coding DNA: TGTGCCAGCAGCGTAGATGAGGGACGTGAGCAGTTCTTC. This translates into CASSVDEGREQFF.

This rearrangement joins TRBV7-2 to TRBJ2-3; D might be TRBD2 (5 bases). Germline V gene lookup returns CDR1 SGHTA and CDR2 FQGNSA. The V end lost 2 bases, the J end lost 6 bases, and 9 bases lay between the germline ends. The CDR3 runs to 13 residues. CDR3 sequence (DNA): TGTGCCAGCAGCTTACCTAGCCACGATACGCAGTATTTT. This encodes CASSLPSHDTQYF.

In nucleotides, the CDR3 is TGTGCCAGCAGTTCTACTAGCGGCACAGATACGCAGTATTTT. This gives the protein CASSSTSGTDTQYF. The chain has TRBV28 and TRBJ2-3, with 7 bases identical to TRBD2. Germline loops: CDR1 MDHEN, CDR2 SYDVKM. Trimming cost V 4 bases and J 1 base; bases outside gene matches: 2. This CDR3 region has 14 residues.

This chain connects TRBV6-6 to TRBJ2-3; D might be TRBD1 or TRBD2, each matching 5 bases. Germline CDR1 is MNHNY and CDR2 is SVGAGI (reference sequence). The CDR3 is made up of 14 amino acids. Trimming removed 5 bases from V and 1 base from J, with 10 bases in between. The CDR3 DNA sequence: TGTGCCAGCAGTATCGGGACGGGCACAGATACGCAGTATTTT. This gives the protein CASSIGTGTDTQYF.

V gene TRBV2 combines with J gene TRBJ2-2, with unresolved D. The CDR3 length is 14 residues. In germline, CDR1 is SNHLY, CDR2 FYNNEI. V lost 8 bases and J 1 base, leaving 11 bases between the germline ends. The CDR3 sequence is CASHKGGNTGELFF. In nucleotides, the CDR3 is TGTGCCAGCCATAAGGGCGGGAACACCGGGGAGCTGTTTTTT.

This chain joins TRBV12-5 and TRBJ2-3; no clear D. Germline loops: CDR1 LGHNT, CDR2 FRNRAP. Trimming shortened V by 2 bases and J by 0 bases, and 3 bases separated the two germline ends. CDR3 length: 13 amino acids. The CDR3: CASGLSSTDTQYF. The DNA of the CDR3 is TGTGCTAGTGGTTTGTCTAGCACAGATACGCAGTATTTT.

The gene calls are TRBV13 and TRBJ1-1; D possibly corresponds to TRBD1 (6 bases). The CDR3 sequence is 14 residues long. Germline values: CDR1 PRHDT, CDR2 FYEKMQ (reference sequence). Trimming shortened V by 6 bases and J by 0 bases, and 11 bases separated the two germline ends. The CDR3 loop reads CASRLGHLNTEAFF. CDR3 in DNA: TGTGCCAGCAGACTGGGACATCTGAACACTGAAGCTTTCTTT.

The rearrangement uses TRBV30 and TRBJ2-3; TRBD1 matches at 7 bases. Germline V gene data show CDR1 as GTSNPN and CDR2 as SVGIG (reference sequence). V lost 5 bases, J lost 5 bases, and 4 bases stayed unmatched. The CDR3 sequence is 12 residues long. The CDR3 DNA sequence: TGTGCCTGGGGGACAGTCGGAGATACGCAGTATTTT. Protein sequence: CAWGTVGDTQYF.